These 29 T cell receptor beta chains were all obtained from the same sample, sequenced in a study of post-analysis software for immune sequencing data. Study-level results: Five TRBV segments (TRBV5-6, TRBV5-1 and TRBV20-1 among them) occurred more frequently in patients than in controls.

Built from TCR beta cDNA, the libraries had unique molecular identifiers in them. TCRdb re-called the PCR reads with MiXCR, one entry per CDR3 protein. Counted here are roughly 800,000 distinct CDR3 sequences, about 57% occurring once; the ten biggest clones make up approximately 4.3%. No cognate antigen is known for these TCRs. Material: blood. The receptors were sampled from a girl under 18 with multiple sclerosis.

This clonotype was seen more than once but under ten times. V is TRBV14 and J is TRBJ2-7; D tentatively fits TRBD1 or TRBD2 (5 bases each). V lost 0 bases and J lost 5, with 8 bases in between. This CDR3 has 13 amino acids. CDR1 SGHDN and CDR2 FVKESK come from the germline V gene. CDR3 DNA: TGTGCCAGCAGCCAAGATCAGGGACACGAGCAGTACTTC. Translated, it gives CASSQDQGHEQYF.

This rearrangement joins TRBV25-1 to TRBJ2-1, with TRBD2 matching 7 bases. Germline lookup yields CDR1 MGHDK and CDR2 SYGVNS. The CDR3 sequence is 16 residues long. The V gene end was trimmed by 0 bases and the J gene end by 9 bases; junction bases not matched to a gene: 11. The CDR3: CASSEYAGVLLGEQFF. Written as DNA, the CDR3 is TGTGCCAGCAGTGAATACGCGGGAGTGCTGTTGGGTGAGCAGTTCTTC.

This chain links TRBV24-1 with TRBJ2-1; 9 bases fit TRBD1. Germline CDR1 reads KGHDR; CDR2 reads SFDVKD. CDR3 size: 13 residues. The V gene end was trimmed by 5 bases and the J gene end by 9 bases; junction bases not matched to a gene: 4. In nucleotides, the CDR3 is TGTGCCACCAGTGTGACAGGGGGTCGTGAGCAGTTCTTC. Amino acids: CATSVTGGREQFF.

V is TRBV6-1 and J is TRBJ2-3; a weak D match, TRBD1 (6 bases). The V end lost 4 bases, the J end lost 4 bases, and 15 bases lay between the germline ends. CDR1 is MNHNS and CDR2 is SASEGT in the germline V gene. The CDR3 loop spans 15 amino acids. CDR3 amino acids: CASSVGRGDADTQYF. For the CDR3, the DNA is TGTGCCAGCAGTGTTGGCAGGGGCGACGCAGATACGCAGTATTTT.

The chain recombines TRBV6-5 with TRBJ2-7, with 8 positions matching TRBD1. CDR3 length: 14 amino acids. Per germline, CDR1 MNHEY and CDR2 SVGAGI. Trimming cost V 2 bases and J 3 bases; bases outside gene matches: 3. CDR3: CASSYQTGDYEQYF. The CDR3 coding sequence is TGTGCCAGCAGTTACCAGACAGGGGACTACGAGCAGTACTTC.

The chain's CDR3 is CASSEGTLRAYEQFF. DNA of the CDR3: TGTGCCAGCAGTGAAGGGACCTTGAGGGCCTATGAGCAGTTCTTC. The chain joins TRBV6-1 to TRBJ2-1; tentative D call: TRBD2 (5 bases). Trimming stripped 1 base from V and 8 bases from J, with 15 bases between. CDR3 size: 15 residues. Germline V lookup: CDR1 MNHNS, CDR2 SASEGT.

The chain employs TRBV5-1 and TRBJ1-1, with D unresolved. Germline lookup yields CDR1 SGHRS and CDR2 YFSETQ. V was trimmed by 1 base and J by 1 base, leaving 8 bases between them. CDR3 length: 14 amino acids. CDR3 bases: TGCGCCAGCAGCTTGACAGTCCCGAACACTGAAGCTTTCTTT. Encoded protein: CASSLTVPNTEAFF.

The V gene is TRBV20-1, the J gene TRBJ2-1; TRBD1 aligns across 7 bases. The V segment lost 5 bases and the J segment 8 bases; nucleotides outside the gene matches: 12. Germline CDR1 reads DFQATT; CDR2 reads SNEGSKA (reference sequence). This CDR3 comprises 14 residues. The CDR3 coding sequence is TGCAGTGCTCACCGGGACAGATTACTGGATGAGCAGTTCTTC. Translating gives CSAHRDRLLDEQFF.

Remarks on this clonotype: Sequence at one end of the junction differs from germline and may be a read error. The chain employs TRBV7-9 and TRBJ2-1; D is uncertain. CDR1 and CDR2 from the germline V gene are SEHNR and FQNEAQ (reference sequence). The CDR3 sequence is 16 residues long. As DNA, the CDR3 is TGTGCCAGCAGCCCCTGGGTGAAAAGCTCCTACAATGAGCAGGTCTTC. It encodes CASSPWVKSSYNEQVF.

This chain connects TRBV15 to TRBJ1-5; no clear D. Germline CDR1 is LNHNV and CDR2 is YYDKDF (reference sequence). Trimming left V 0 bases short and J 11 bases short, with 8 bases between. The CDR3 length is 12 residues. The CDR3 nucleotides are TGTGCCACCAGCAGAGATCGAGGAGCCCAGCATTTT. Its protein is CATSRDRGAQHF.

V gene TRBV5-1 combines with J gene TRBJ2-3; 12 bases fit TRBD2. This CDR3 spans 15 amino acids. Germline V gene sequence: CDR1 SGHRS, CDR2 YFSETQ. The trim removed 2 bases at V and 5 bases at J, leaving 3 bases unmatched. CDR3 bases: TGCGCCAGCAGCTTCCCACTAGCGGGGGGAGATACGCAGTATTTT. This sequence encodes CASSFPLAGGDTQYF.

CDR3 nucleotides: TGCGCCAGCAGCCCCGAGACAGGCGACCCCCAGTACTTC. Translation: CASSPETGDPQYF. The chain links TRBV4-1 to TRBJ2-7; the D gene is possibly TRBD1 (6 bases). The germline CDR1 and CDR2 sequences are MGHRA and YSYEKL. This CDR3 has 13 amino acids. V was trimmed by 4 bases and J by 10 bases, leaving 17 bases between them.

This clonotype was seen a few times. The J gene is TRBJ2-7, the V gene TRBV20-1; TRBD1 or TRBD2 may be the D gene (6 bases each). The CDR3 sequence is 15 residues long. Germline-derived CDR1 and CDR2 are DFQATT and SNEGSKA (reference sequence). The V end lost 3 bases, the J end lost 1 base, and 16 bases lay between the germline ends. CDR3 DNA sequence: TGCAGTGCTAGCGGGGCCAGGGGAGGATCCTACGAGCAGTACTTC. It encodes CSASGARGGSYEQYF.

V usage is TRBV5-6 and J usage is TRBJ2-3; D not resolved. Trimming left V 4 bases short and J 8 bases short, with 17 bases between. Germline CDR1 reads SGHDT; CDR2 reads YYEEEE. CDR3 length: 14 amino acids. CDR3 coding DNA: TGTGCCAGCAGCCCCAGCCTAGACCTGTTTACGCAGTATTTT. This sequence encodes CASSPSLDLFTQYF.

The CDR3 coding sequence is TGTGCCAGCGGGGGGCGCGGAGGCGGGAGGTCCAATGAGCAGTTCTTC. Translating it yields CASGGRGGGRSNEQFF. The rearrangement uses TRBV27 and TRBJ2-1; 8 bases align to TRBD2. Germline V CDR1 and CDR2: MNHEY, SMNVEV (reference sequence). The junction had 15 bases not matched to a gene; V was cut back by 8 bases and J by 6 bases. This CDR3 has 16 amino acids.

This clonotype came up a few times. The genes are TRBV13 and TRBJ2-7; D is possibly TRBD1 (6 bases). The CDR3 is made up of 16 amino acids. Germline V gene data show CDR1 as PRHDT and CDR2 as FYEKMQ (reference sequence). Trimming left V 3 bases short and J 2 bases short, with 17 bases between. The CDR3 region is CASSFTSGAPPYEQYF. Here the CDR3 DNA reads TGTGCCAGCAGCTTCACTTCAGGGGCCCCGCCCTACGAGCAGTACTTC.

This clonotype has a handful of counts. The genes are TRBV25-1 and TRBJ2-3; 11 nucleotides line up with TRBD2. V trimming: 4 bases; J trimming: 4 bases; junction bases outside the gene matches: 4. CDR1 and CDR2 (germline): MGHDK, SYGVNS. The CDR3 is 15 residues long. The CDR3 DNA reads TGTGCCAGCAGTGCGACTAGCGGGGCTTCAGATACGCAGTATTTT. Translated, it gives CASSATSGASDTQYF.

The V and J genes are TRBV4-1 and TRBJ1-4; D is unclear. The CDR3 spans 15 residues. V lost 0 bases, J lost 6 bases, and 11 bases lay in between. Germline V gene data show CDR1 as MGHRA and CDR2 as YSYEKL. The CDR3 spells CASSQEDNLDEKLFF. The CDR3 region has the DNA TGCGCCAGCAGCCAAGAGGATAACCTGGATGAAAAACTGTTTTTT.

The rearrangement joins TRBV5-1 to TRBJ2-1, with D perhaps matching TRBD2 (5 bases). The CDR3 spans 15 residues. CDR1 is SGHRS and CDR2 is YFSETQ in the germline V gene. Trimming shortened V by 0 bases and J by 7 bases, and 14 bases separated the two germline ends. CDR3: CASSLGGVDWNEQFF. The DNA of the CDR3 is TGCGCCAGCAGCTTGGGGGGTGTGGACTGGAATGAGCAGTTCTTC.

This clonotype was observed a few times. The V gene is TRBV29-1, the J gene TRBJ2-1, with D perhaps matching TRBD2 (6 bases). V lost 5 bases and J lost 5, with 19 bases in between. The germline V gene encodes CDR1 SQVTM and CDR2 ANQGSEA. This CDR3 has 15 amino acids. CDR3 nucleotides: TGCAGCGTTCCGCGGGACGGGACTTACCACAATGAGCAGTTCTTC. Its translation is CSVPRDGTYHNEQFF.

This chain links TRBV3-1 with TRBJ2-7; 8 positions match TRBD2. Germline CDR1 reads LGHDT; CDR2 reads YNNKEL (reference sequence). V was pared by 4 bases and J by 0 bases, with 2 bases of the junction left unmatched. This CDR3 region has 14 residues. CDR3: CASSLGLVSYEQYF. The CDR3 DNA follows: TGTGCCAGCAGCCTGGGACTAGTCTCCTACGAGCAGTACTTC.

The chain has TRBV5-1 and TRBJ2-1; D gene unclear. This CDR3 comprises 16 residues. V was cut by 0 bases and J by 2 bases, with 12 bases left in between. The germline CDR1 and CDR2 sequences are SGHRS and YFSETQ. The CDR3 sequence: CASSLGHTSPYNEQFF. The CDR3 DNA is TGCGCCAGCAGCTTGGGTCACACAAGCCCCTACAATGAGCAGTTCTTC.

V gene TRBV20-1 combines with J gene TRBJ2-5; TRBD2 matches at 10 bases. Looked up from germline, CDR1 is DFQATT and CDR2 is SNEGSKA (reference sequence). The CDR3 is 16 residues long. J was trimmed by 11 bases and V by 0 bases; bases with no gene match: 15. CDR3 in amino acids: CSARDSLAGADNEQYF. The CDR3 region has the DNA TGCAGTGCTAGAGATTCTCTAGCGGGGGCCGACAATGAGCAGTACTTC.

Here the CDR3 DNA reads TGTGCCAGCAGACCACAGGGGAGCCACTACGAGCAGTACTTC. Translating gives CASRPQGSHYEQYF. The chain combines TRBV25-1 with TRBJ2-7, with 7 bases fitting TRBD1. There are 14 residues in the CDR3. Losses at the gene ends were 6 bases for V and 3 bases for J; bases not matched to a gene: 8. CDR1 MGHDK and CDR2 SYGVNS come from the germline V gene.

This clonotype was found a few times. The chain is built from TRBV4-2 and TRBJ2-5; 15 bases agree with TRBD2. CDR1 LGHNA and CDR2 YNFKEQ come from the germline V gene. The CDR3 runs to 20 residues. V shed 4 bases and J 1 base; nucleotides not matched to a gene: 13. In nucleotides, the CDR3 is TGTGCCAGCAGCCCCGGACTAGCGGGAGGGCCGGGAGAGTTCCAAGAGACCCAGTACTTC. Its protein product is CASSPGLAGGPGEFQETQYF.

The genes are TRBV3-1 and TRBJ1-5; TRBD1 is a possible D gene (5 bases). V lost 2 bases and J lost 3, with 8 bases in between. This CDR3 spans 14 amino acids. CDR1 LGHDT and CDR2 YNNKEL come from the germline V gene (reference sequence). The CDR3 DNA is TGTGCCAGCAGCCAAACCAGGGCCAATCAGCCCCAGCATTTT. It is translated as CASSQTRANQPQHF.

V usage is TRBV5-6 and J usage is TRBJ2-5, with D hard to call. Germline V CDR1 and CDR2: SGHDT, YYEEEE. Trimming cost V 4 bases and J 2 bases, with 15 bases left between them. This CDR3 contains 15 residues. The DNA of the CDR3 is TGTGCCAGCAGCACGTCACTGGACGGGCAAGAGACCCAGTACTTC. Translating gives CASSTSLDGQETQYF.

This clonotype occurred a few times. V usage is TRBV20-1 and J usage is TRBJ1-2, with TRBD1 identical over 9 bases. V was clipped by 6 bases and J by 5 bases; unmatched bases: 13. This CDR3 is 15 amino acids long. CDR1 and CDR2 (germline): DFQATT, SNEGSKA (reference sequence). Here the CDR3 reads CSAPPGDREVYGYTF. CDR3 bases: TGCAGTGCACCCCCAGGGGACAGGGAAGTTTATGGCTACACCTTC.

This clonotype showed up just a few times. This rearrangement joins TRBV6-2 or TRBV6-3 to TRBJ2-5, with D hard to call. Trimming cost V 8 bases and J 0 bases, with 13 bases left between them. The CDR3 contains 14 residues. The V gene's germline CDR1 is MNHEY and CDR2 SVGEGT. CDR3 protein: CASGSVRYQETQYF. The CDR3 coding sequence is TGTGCCAGCGGCTCAGTGCGGTACCAAGAGACCCAGTACTTC.